This TCR beta chain was recorded in a study of T cells after yellow fever vaccination. Germline lookup yields CDR1 MDHEN and CDR2 SYDVKM. CDR3 size: 15 residues. Trimming removed 2 bases from V and 9 bases from J, with 17 bases in between. A single record per CDR3 protein comes from TCRdb applying MiXCR to the 5' RACE reads. The repertoire has hundreds of thousands of distinct CDR3 sequences, less than 15% of them found once; the top ten carry roughly an eighth. As to this clonotype: Its antigen is still unknown.

Regarding the study as a whole: Weaker, the secondary response peaked sooner, at day 5 versus 15.

The sequences come from PBMCs, collected on the day of the yellow fever booster vaccination. This chain uses TRBV28 with TRBJ2-1; no definite D call. The receptor's source is a young man who received the YFV17D yellow fever vaccine. CDR3 protein: CASSLLLSGRVEQFF. CDR3 DNA sequence: TGTGCCAGCAGTTTACTCCTATCAGGACGGGTTGAGCAGTTCTTC.